Listed below are T cell receptor beta chains from one sample, sequenced in a study of OX40 agonist ivuxolimab in advanced cancers. TCRdb's copy holds only in-frame clones and misses some; the assay was immunoSEQ multiplex PCR. The repertoire holds 55,000 to 65,000 clones, with roughly 90% as singletons. The sequences come from CD4+ or CD8+ T cells sorted from blood, collected in a trial of the OX40 agonist ivuxolimab. The source is an adult with an advanced solid tumor such as melanoma, head and neck, liver or kidney cancer. Each CDR3 is given with its conserved first and last residue. The D gene is left open where the match is weak. Part of the rows lack a size; the others show once, few, many or a class for expanded clones.

d_call: .; v_call: TRBV27; j_call: TRBJ2-1; clone_size: .; cdr3_nt: TGTGCCAGCGGAGTTTACAATGAGCAGTTCTTC; cdr3_aa: CASGVYNEQFF
d_call: .; v_call: TRBV9; j_call: TRBJ2-6; clone_size: .; cdr3_nt: TGTGCCAGCAGCGCGGGACTGGGGGGACCTGGGGCCAACGTCCTGACTTTC; cdr3_aa: CASSAGLGGPGANVLTF
d_call: .; v_call: TRBV5-1; j_call: TRBJ2-7; clone_size: .; cdr3_nt: TGCGCCAGCAGCTTGTCGCTCTACGAGCAGTACTTC; cdr3_aa: CASSLSLYEQYF
d_call: .; v_call: TRBV5-6; j_call: TRBJ1-4; clone_size: .; cdr3_nt: TGTGCCAGCAGCTTTGGTGGGACAACTAATGAAAAACTGTTTTTT; cdr3_aa: CASSFGGTTNEKLFF
d_call: .; v_call: TRBV29-1; j_call: TRBJ1-1; clone_size: .; cdr3_nt: TGCAGCGTTGTTGGAGAATGGCTGTCGAACACTGAAGCTTTCTTT; cdr3_aa: CSVVGEWLSNTEAFF
d_call: .; v_call: TRBV5-1; j_call: TRBJ1-1; clone_size: .; cdr3_nt: TGCGCCAGCAGCTTGTCACCGGTGAACACTGAAGCTTTCTTT; cdr3_aa: CASSLSPVNTEAFF
d_call: .; v_call: TRBV6-6; j_call: TRBJ1-5; clone_size: .; cdr3_nt: TGTGCCAGCAGTTCATCAGGCAATCAGCCCCAGCATTTT; cdr3_aa: CASSSSGNQPQHF
d_call: .; v_call: TRBV7-9; j_call: TRBJ2-7; clone_size: few; cdr3_nt: TGTGCCAGCAGCCTGGGCTCCTACGAGCAGTACTTC; cdr3_aa: CASSLGSYEQYF
d_call: .; v_call: TRBV28; j_call: TRBJ2-3; clone_size: .; cdr3_nt: TGTGCCAGCAGTTTGCCTCTAACCGGAGATACGCAGTATTTT; cdr3_aa: CASSLPLTGDTQYF
d_call: TRBD1; v_call: TRBV30; j_call: TRBJ1-2; clone_size: once; cdr3_nt: TGTGCCTCCGGGACAGGAACTAACTATGGCTACACCTTC; cdr3_aa: CASGTGTNYGYTF
d_call: TRBD2; v_call: TRBV6-5; j_call: TRBJ2-3; clone_size: .; cdr3_nt: TGTGCCAGCAGTTATCTAGCGGGGGGCCGAGATACGCAGTATTTT; cdr3_aa: CASSYLAGGRDTQYF
d_call: .; v_call: TRBV27; j_call: TRBJ2-1; clone_size: .; cdr3_nt: TGTGCCAGCAGTTGGTCGGCTAACAATGAGCAGTTCTTC; cdr3_aa: CASSWSANNEQFF
d_call: TRBD2; v_call: TRBV7-6; j_call: TRBJ2-1; clone_size: once; cdr3_nt: TGTGCCAGCAGACCTAGCGGGACCATCGAGGATGAGCAGTTCTTC; cdr3_aa: CASRPSGTIEDEQFF
d_call: .; v_call: TRBV5-4; j_call: TRBJ2-6; clone_size: .; cdr3_nt: TGTGCCAGCAGCTTGTCTGGGGCCAACGTCCTGACTTTC; cdr3_aa: CASSLSGANVLTF
d_call: .; v_call: TRBV4-1; j_call: TRBJ1-5; clone_size: .; cdr3_nt: TGCGCCAGCAGCCAGTCCGAAGGGGTCGGCAATCAGCCCCAGCATTTT; cdr3_aa: CASSQSEGVGNQPQHF
d_call: .; v_call: TRBV28; j_call: TRBJ1-6; clone_size: .; cdr3_nt: TGTGCCAGCAGTTTCCCATACGAAAATTCACCCCTCCACTTT; cdr3_aa: CASSFPYENSPLHF
d_call: .; v_call: TRBV28; j_call: TRBJ2-1; clone_size: .; cdr3_nt: TGTGCCAGCGCGGTGGGAGCGGTAAAGCAGTTCTTC; cdr3_aa: CASAVGAVKQFF
d_call: TRBD2; v_call: TRBV28; j_call: TRBJ2-1; clone_size: .; cdr3_nt: TGTGCCAGCAGTTTATTGCCCCTGATCGGGACTAGCGGGGAGAGCTCCTACAATGAGCAGTTCTTC; cdr3_aa: CASSLLPLIGTSGESSYNEQFF
d_call: .; v_call: TRBV27; j_call: TRBJ1-3; clone_size: .; cdr3_nt: TGTGCCAGCAGTGAGACGGGGTTTAGCTCTGGAAACACCATATATTTT; cdr3_aa: CASSETGFSSGNTIYF
d_call: .; v_call: TRBV19; j_call: TRBJ1-2; clone_size: few; cdr3_nt: TGTGCCAGTAGTATACAGGGGTCGGTCGGCTACACCTTC; cdr3_aa: CASSIQGSVGYTF
d_call: .; v_call: TRBV6-1; j_call: TRBJ2-1; clone_size: .; cdr3_nt: TGTGCCAGCAGTGGCGGGAGCAGGGGGAATGAGCAGTTCTTC; cdr3_aa: CASSGGSRGNEQFF
d_call: .; v_call: TRBV18; j_call: TRBJ1-5; clone_size: .; cdr3_nt: TGTGCCAGCTCACCTGTATACAGGGCTAGCAATCAGCCCCAGCATTTT; cdr3_aa: CASSPVYRASNQPQHF
d_call: .; v_call: TRBV28; j_call: TRBJ2-5; clone_size: .; cdr3_nt: TGTGCCAGCAGGGGGTCCCAAGAGACCCAGTACTTC; cdr3_aa: CASRGSQETQYF
d_call: .; v_call: TRBV4-1; j_call: TRBJ2-2; clone_size: .; cdr3_nt: TGCGCCAGCAGCCAAGGGCCCGGGACCAGAACCGGGGAGCTGTTTTTT; cdr3_aa: CASSQGPGTRTGELFF
d_call: .; v_call: TRBV4-2; j_call: TRBJ1-1; clone_size: .; cdr3_nt: TGTGCCAGCAGCCAGGGGGCAGAAGCTTTCTTT; cdr3_aa: CASSQGAEAFF
d_call: TRBD1; v_call: TRBV10-3; j_call: TRBJ2-7; clone_size: .; cdr3_nt: TGTGCCATCAGTACCGGGACAGGGGCTGGGGAGCAGTACTTC; cdr3_aa: CAISTGTGAGEQYF
d_call: .; v_call: TRBV28; j_call: TRBJ1-1; clone_size: .; cdr3_nt: TGTGCCAGCAGTTTAGAAGGACGTTGGGGGTCTGAAGCTTTCTTT; cdr3_aa: CASSLEGRWGSEAFF
d_call: .; v_call: TRBV4-3; j_call: TRBJ2-1; clone_size: .; cdr3_nt: TGCGCCAGCAGCCAGGGAACAGGGAGATATGAGCAGTTCTTC; cdr3_aa: CASSQGTGRYEQFF
d_call: .; v_call: TRBV28; j_call: TRBJ1-5; clone_size: .; cdr3_nt: TGTGCCAGCCACAGGTGGGGGGGCCTTAATCAGCCCCAGCATTTT; cdr3_aa: CASHRWGGLNQPQHF
d_call: TRBD1; v_call: TRBV2; j_call: TRBJ1-6; clone_size: once; cdr3_nt: TGTGCCAGCAGTCCCGAGTTGACAGGGCTAGATTCACCCCTCCACTTT; cdr3_aa: CASSPELTGLDSPLHF
d_call: .; v_call: TRBV28; j_call: TRBJ1-6; clone_size: .; cdr3_nt: TGTGCCAGCACCCCTTACGGGGATTATAATTCACCCCTCCACTTT; cdr3_aa: CASTPYGDYNSPLHF
d_call: .; v_call: TRBV9; j_call: TRBJ2-5; clone_size: few; cdr3_nt: TGTGCCAGCAGCGTAGAAGGCGGGGAGAAAGAGACCCAGTACTTC; cdr3_aa: CASSVEGGEKETQYF
d_call: .; v_call: TRBV28; j_call: TRBJ1-6; clone_size: .; cdr3_nt: TGTGCCAGCAGTGGGCCTCGCAGGTCGACCCTCCACTTT; cdr3_aa: CASSGPRRSTLHF
d_call: .; v_call: TRBV11-2; j_call: TRBJ1-1; clone_size: .; cdr3_nt: TGTGCCAGCAGCTTAAGCTTCGTCCGGGGTGGAACTGAAGCTTTCTTT; cdr3_aa: CASSLSFVRGGTEAFF
d_call: .; v_call: TRBV11-3; j_call: TRBJ1-1; clone_size: .; cdr3_nt: TGTGCCAGCAGCTTAGCATGGGTCTCCACTGAAGCTTTCTTT; cdr3_aa: CASSLAWVSTEAFF
d_call: .; v_call: TRBV10-3; j_call: TRBJ1-2; clone_size: .; cdr3_nt: TGTGCCATCAGCGCAGGGTATGGCTACACCTTC; cdr3_aa: CAISAGYGYTF
d_call: .; v_call: TRBV19; j_call: TRBJ1-6; clone_size: .; cdr3_nt: TGTGCCAGTAGTATGACAGCCTTTAATTCACCCCTCCACTTT; cdr3_aa: CASSMTAFNSPLHF
d_call: .; v_call: TRBV2; j_call: TRBJ2-2; clone_size: .; cdr3_nt: TGTGCCAGCAGTGCAGCCTCGGGCGGGGAGCTGTTTTTT; cdr3_aa: CASSAASGGELFF
d_call: .; v_call: TRBV30; j_call: TRBJ1-3; clone_size: .; cdr3_nt: TGTGCCTGCTACACCTCTGGAAACACCATATATTTT; cdr3_aa: CACYTSGNTIYF
d_call: .; v_call: TRBV13; j_call: TRBJ1-2; clone_size: .; cdr3_nt: TGTGCCAGCAGCTTAGGGGGCAGTAGTATCTCGACCGGCTACACCTTC; cdr3_aa: CASSLGGSSISTGYTF
d_call: TRBD1; v_call: TRBV19; j_call: TRBJ1-5; clone_size: .; cdr3_nt: TGTGCCAGTATGGACAGGGATTACAATCAGCCCCAGCATTTT; cdr3_aa: CASMDRDYNQPQHF
d_call: TRBD1; v_call: TRBV30; j_call: TRBJ1-5; clone_size: .; cdr3_nt: TGTGCCTGGGCAGAGGGACAGGGAGGCGAGCCCCAGCATTTT; cdr3_aa: CAWAEGQGGEPQHF
d_call: .; v_call: TRBV6-5; j_call: TRBJ1-6; clone_size: .; cdr3_nt: TGTGCCAGCAGTTGGCAGGGAGGCTCACCCCTCCACTTT; cdr3_aa: CASSWQGGSPLHF
d_call: .; v_call: TRBV6-5; j_call: TRBJ2-1; clone_size: once; cdr3_nt: TGTGCCAGCAGTTACTCGATGGGGAAATCCTACAATGAGCAGTTCTTC; cdr3_aa: CASSYSMGKSYNEQFF
d_call: .; v_call: TRBV30; j_call: TRBJ1-2; clone_size: .; cdr3_nt: TGTGCCTGGAGTTCGGGACGGGGTCCCTACTATGGCTACACCTTC; cdr3_aa: CAWSSGRGPYYGYTF
d_call: .; v_call: TRBV9; j_call: TRBJ1-1; clone_size: .; cdr3_nt: TGTGCCAGCAGCGTAGAGGCCGGCCCTGAAGCTTTCTTT; cdr3_aa: CASSVEAGPEAFF
d_call: TRBD1; v_call: TRBV4-2; j_call: TRBJ1-5; clone_size: .; cdr3_nt: TGTGCCAGCGGCCAATCCGGACAGGGGGCTGGTCAGCCCCAGCATTTT; cdr3_aa: CASGQSGQGAGQPQHF
d_call: .; v_call: TRBV9; j_call: TRBJ2-6; clone_size: .; cdr3_nt: TGTGCCAGCAGCGTAGCAGGGGCTGGGGCCAACGTCCTGACTTTC; cdr3_aa: CASSVAGAGANVLTF
d_call: TRBD1; v_call: TRBV6-5; j_call: TRBJ1-1; clone_size: .; cdr3_nt: TGTGCCAGCAGCCCCGGGACAGGGTTAAAAGCTTTCTTT; cdr3_aa: CASSPGTGLKAFF
d_call: .; v_call: TRBV25-1; j_call: TRBJ2-3; clone_size: .; cdr3_nt: TGTGCCAGCAGTGGAACACCTACTCTCCCCACAGATACGCAGTATTTT; cdr3_aa: CASSGTPTLPTDTQYF
d_call: .; v_call: TRBV9; j_call: TRBJ2-1; clone_size: once; cdr3_nt: TGTGCCAGCAGCGTAGTCCCCGTGGGCAATGAGCAGTTCTTC; cdr3_aa: CASSVVPVGNEQFF
d_call: .; v_call: TRBV7-2; j_call: TRBJ2-3; clone_size: few; cdr3_nt: TGTGCCAGCAGCCCCATGGGACTTGGAGATACGCAGTATTTT; cdr3_aa: CASSPMGLGDTQYF
d_call: .; v_call: TRBV4-1; j_call: TRBJ1-2; clone_size: .; cdr3_nt: TGCGCCAGCAGCCCGAGGGCAGGGCTCGGCTACACCTTC; cdr3_aa: CASSPRAGLGYTF
d_call: TRBD1; v_call: TRBV29-1; j_call: TRBJ2-1; clone_size: once; cdr3_nt: TGCAGCGTTGATGGGACAGACAATGAGCAGTTCTTC; cdr3_aa: CSVDGTDNEQFF